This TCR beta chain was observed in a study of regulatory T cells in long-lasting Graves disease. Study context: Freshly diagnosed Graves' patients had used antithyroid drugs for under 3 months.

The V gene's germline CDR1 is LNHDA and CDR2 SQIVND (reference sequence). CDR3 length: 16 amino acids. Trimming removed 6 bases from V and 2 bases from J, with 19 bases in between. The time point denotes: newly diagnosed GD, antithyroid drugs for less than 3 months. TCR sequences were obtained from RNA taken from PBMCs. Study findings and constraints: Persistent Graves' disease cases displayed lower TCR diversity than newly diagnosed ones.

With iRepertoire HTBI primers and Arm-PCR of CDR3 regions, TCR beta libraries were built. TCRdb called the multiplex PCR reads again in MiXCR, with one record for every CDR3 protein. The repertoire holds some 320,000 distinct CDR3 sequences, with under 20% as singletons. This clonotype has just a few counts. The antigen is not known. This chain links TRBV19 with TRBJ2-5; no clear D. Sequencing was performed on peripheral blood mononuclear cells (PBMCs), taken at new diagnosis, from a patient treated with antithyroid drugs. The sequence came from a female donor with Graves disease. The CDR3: CASSRRAGASQETQYF. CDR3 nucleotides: TGTGCCAGTAGCAGAAGGGCAGGAGCGTCTCAAGAGACCCAGTACTTC.